This entry describes one TCR beta chain. Its antigen is as yet unknown. This clone may be a read error of a much larger clone one base away. The CDR3 extends over 15 amino acids. Germline CDR1 is SGHDT and CDR2 is YYEEEE. Trimming took off 0 bases at V and 6 bases at J, with 14 bases between the two ends. This record belongs to a study of blood T cells in healthy people across ages. Study outcomes and limitations: Researchers deemed the diversity estimates from one million T cells underestimates.

A second roughly 6 to 12 cycle PCR used barcoded and J-beta primers. TCRdb reprocessed the 5' RACE reads via MiXCR and lists one record per CDR3 protein. The table has fewer than 700,000 distinct CDR3 sequences, roughly 43% seen once. The receptor's source is a man older than 75 in good health. The chain is built from TRBV5-6 and TRBJ2-3; possibly TRBD2 for D (6 bases). The specimen sequenced was blood. CDR3 in DNA: TGTGCCAGCAGCTTGGAACGAGCGGGTTTGGATACGCAGTATTTT. This encodes CASSLERAGLDTQYF.